The clone carrying this TCR beta chain appeared a few times. A second PCR, run for about 7 to 11 cycles, used a sample-barcoded 5' primer plus a J-beta primer mix. Through a template-switch adaptor with 12 random nucleotides, each cDNA molecule received a tag. In TCRdb, the 5' RACE reads were re-called with MiXCR into one record per CDR3 protein. The sample contains 450,000 to 700,000 distinct CDR3 sequences, approximately 25% of which appear only once. These data belong to a study of blood T cells in healthy people across ages. This TCR was sampled from a woman in her 70s in good health. Sequenced input: blood.

This chain's CDR3 is CASSRRALSGGPSSQETQYF. The CDR3 nucleotides are TGTGCCAGCAGCCGACGTGCCCTAAGCGGGGGGCCAAGCAGCCAAGAGACCCAGTACTTC. The V call is TRBV4-2, the J call TRBJ2-5; 9 bases are a match to TRBD2. Germline-derived CDR1 and CDR2 are LGHNA and YNFKEQ. V lost 4 bases and J lost 1; bases outside the gene matches: 19. The CDR3 totals 20 residues.